This T cell receptor beta chain emerged from a study of T cell responses to AZD1222 COVID-19 vaccine (dated by TCRdb to the early 2020s). Study-wide context: Because spike-specific TCR depth and breadth did not differ between the two schedules, AZD1222 recipients who got a second dose at roughly 4 weeks were pooled with those who got a second dose at roughly 12 weeks. A total of 230 to 250 trial participants underwent TCR sequencing, of whom about 210 received two doses of AZD1222 and about 25 received two doses of the MenACWY control vaccine. Trial participants were enrolled into age subgroups of 18-55, 56-69 and 70-plus years, which contained approximately 150, 28 and 58 TCR-sequenced participants, respectively. Here is what the overall study found, with its caveats: Because no samples from the day 14 peak response were available, repertoires could be characterized only after the peak T cell response. Participants were mostly white British, with more females than males. The authors suggested clonal diversity may have been underestimated. Vaccine-associated CD4 TCRs spanned the whole spike protein, with dominant responses in regions 160-218 and 743-854. Reportedly, almost half of the unique spike-specific TCRs recognized epitopes lying outside the regions that are mutated in the B.1.351 and B.1.1.7 variants. After two AZD1222 doses, both the breadth and the depth of spike-specific TCRs were significantly higher than at day 0 and than in MenACWY recipients. Conclusions about previously exposed vaccinees are limited because only six or seven AZD1222 recipients were SARS-CoV-2 seropositive at baseline. The 56-69-year group was small, and its depth increase did not reach significance, likely because of low power.

According to the study, the label for this sample's time point signals: baseline before first vaccination. Vaccinee samples were obtained from the UK trials COV001 and COV002, which included a single-blind randomized controlled phase 2/3 trial of AZD1222 (ChAdOx1 nCoV-19) in healthy adults. For TCRbeta chain sequencing, PBMC samples from trial participants were taken at day 0 and at day 28 after the second dose. Details on this clone: The antigen it recognizes is unknown. Base quality data are lacking; no much larger clone is found one base away.

The CDR3 measures 15 amino acids from cysteine to phenylalanine. The DNA shown is the 45-base CDR3, in frame from base 1. Based on the germline V gene, the CDR1 and CDR2 sequences are SGHVS and FNYEAQ. V is pared back by 4 bases and J by 5 bases, with 15 bases lying between the germline termini. The CDR3 regions of human TCRbeta chains were subjected to immunosequencing. Per the source publication's procedure: Repertoire TCRs were matched against a reference library of SARS-CoV-2-specific TCRs generated with the MIRA antigen-specificity platform. Breadth was defined as the fraction of unique TCRs that were SARS-CoV-2-associated. Depth was defined as the fraction of total T cells that were SARS-CoV-2-associated. Using the MIRA data, each spike-specific TCR was mapped to the spike region that the TCR reacts to and placed in a CD4 or CD8 class. Log10-transformed breadth and depth values were compared by one-way ANOVA with Sidak's multiple comparisons tests. Here the immuneACCESS table is served through TCRdb, limited to in-frame sequences with V and J called. Missing clones are a known gap in these copies; in checked studies unresolved V genes cover under half, and the rest lacks a known reason. That table gives V, J and clone size, and the DNA gave D and trimming. The sample includes around 140,000 clones, with over 75% observed a single time. The ten largest clones take up around 1.6% of the sample.

This sample comprised peripheral blood, obtained on day 0 of AZD1222 vaccination. This clonotype originated in an adult in good health. The rearrangement combines TRBV7-6 with TRBJ2-1; the D element could tentatively be TRBD1 or TRBD2, as 5 bases agree for each. The CDR3 loop reads CASSSAPGRHNEQFF. The nucleotides are TGTGCCAGCAGCTCCGCTCCGGGACGCCACAATGAGCAGTTCTTC.